The 29 T cell receptor beta chains listed next were all sequenced from one sample in a study of blood T cell repertoires in COVID-19. Clones were sequenced by immunoSEQ multiplex PCR, and TCRdb holds only the in-frame ones, with some missing. The sample holds under 200,000 clones; around 85% are singletons and the top ten take 9.5% to 13%. Sequencing was done on a sample of peripheral blood. Receptors were obtained from a woman in her sixties with COVID-19, enrolled during active disease.

Comment on this clone: Its ends do not fully match the called genes, so a read error is possible. The chain joins TRBV19 to TRBJ2-2, with 7 bases matching TRBD2. CDR3 length: 13 residues. Germline CDR1 is LNHDA and CDR2 is SQIVND (reference sequence). The CDR3 DNA reads as TGTGCCAGTCTGGGGGGGAACGCCGGGGAGCTGTTTTTT. This translates into CASLGGNAGELFF.

The chain employs TRBV4-2 and TRBJ2-3; tentative D call: TRBD1 (7 bases). The CDR3 loop spans 15 amino acids. CDR1 and CDR2 (germline): LGHNA, YNFKEQ. The V end lost 0 bases, the J end lost 6 bases, and 13 bases lay between the germline ends. CDR3 sequence: CASSQEDREADTQYF. The CDR3 DNA is TGTGCCAGCAGCCAAGAAGACAGGGAGGCGGATACGCAGTATTTT.

This chain uses TRBV5-6 with TRBJ1-5; weak D call: TRBD1 (5 bases). The CDR3 is made up of 14 amino acids. The germline V gene encodes CDR1 SGHDT and CDR2 YYEEEE. V was shortened by 1 base and J by 9 bases, with 14 bases between the two germline ends. The CDR3: CASSLSERGRPQHF. CDR3 nucleotide sequence: TGTGCCAGCAGCTTGAGTGAAAGGGGAAGGCCCCAGCATTTT.

This clone appeared once. The rearrangement links TRBV5-4 to TRBJ2-5; D not certain. The CDR3 covers 13 residues. V gave up 1 base and J gave up 1 base, with 5 bases separating them. Germline CDR1 is SGHNT and CDR2 is YYREEE (reference sequence). The CDR3 bases are TGTGCCAGCAGCTTGCCCAGCCAAGAGACCCAGTACTTC. It codes for CASSLPSQETQYF.

The chain uses TRBV6-2 or TRBV6-3 and TRBJ1-1; perhaps TRBD1 as D (5 bases). This CDR3 has 18 amino acids. The V and J ends lost 2 bases and 3 bases respectively, with 22 bases between them. CDR1 is MNHEY and CDR2 is SVGEGT in the germline V gene. The CDR3 DNA reads as TGTGCCAGCAGTTACCCCGGGGGGTTACTGCTGTGGGACACTGAAGCTTTCTTT. This gives the protein CASSYPGGLLLWDTEAFF.

Comment on this clone: This CDR3 is also generated by other DNA sequences in the sample. The genes are TRBV4-3 and TRBJ2-7, with D possibly TRBD2 on 5 matching bases. The V gene lost 1 base and the J gene lost 0 bases, with 7 bases spanning the gap. Germline V gene data show CDR1 as LGHNA and CDR2 as YSLEER. The CDR3 sequence is 14 residues long. The CDR3 protein is CASSQGLASYEQYF. The CDR3 DNA reads TGCGCCAGCAGCCAAGGCCTAGCCTCCTACGAGCAGTACTTC.

A few counts support this clone. The V gene is TRBV24-1, the J gene TRBJ1-3, with D unresolved. This CDR3 is 12 amino acids long. Trimming took 8 bases from V and 10 from J, leaving 14 bases between them. Per the germline V gene, CDR1 is KGHDR and CDR2 is SFDVKD. The CDR3 protein is CATTDPGGTIYF. The CDR3 bases are TGTGCCACCACCGACCCCGGCGGAACCATATATTTT.

This rearrangement joins TRBV4-3 to TRBJ2-3; D not resolved. Trimming took off 4 bases at V and 3 bases at J, with 11 bases between the two ends. CDR1 LGHNA and CDR2 YSLEER come from the germline V gene. This CDR3 spans 14 amino acids. The CDR3 sequence: CASSLTPRTDTQYF. DNA for the CDR3: TGCGCCAGCAGCCTTACCCCGCGTACAGATACGCAGTATTTT.

The chain employs TRBV27 and TRBJ1-2; TRBD1 aligns across 10 bases. V trimming: 8 bases; J trimming: 5 bases; junction bases outside the gene matches: 11. This CDR3 region has 15 residues. Germline loops: CDR1 MNHEY, CDR2 SMNVEV (reference sequence). This CDR3 reads CASGPGQGFGYGYTF. For the CDR3, the DNA is TGTGCCAGCGGGCCGGGACAGGGGTTCGGGTATGGCTACACCTTC.

V gene TRBV30 combines with J gene TRBJ2-1, with TRBD2 matching over 7 bases. There are 15 residues in the CDR3. Germline V lookup: CDR1 GTSNPN, CDR2 SVGIG (reference sequence). Germline trimming cut 3 bases from V and 5 bases from J; bases unmatched to any gene: 10. The CDR3 DNA follows: TGTGCCTGGAGGGGGAAGGGGAGGGTAAACAATGAGCAGTTCTTC. Protein: CAWRGKGRVNNEQFF.

The chain couples TRBV18 to TRBJ2-7; 8 bases align to TRBD2. The germline CDR1 and CDR2 sequences are KGHSH and LQKENI. The CDR3 spans 16 residues. V lost 1 base to trimming and J lost 4 bases; unmatched junction nucleotides: 9. In DNA, the CDR3 is TGTGCCAGCTCACCACGTCTAAGCGGGAGCTGGTACGAGCAGTACTTC. It codes for CASSPRLSGSWYEQYF.

The chain has TRBV4-1 and TRBJ2-1; 9 bases are shared with TRBD1. Germline CDR1 reads MGHRA; CDR2 reads YSYEKL. Trimming removed 1 base from V and 12 bases from J; junction bases left unmatched: 13. The CDR3 contains 16 residues. The chain's CDR3 is CASSQGTGQGQRTQFF. The DNA for the CDR3 is TGCGCCAGCAGCCAAGGAACAGGACAGGGGCAAAGAACGCAGTTCTTC.

The V gene is TRBV6-1, the J gene TRBJ2-5; 7 nucleotides agree with TRBD1. Germline-derived CDR1 and CDR2 are MNHNS and SASEGT. V was pared by 2 bases and J by 5 bases, with 14 bases of the junction left unmatched. This CDR3 is 17 amino acids long. The CDR3 spells CASSERQGRGRGETQYF. DNA of the CDR3: TGTGCCAGCAGTGAACGACAGGGTAGGGGTCGAGGGGAGACCCAGTACTTC.

CDR3 loop: CASSSREGITGELFF. The CDR3 DNA reads as TGTGCCAGCAGCTCAAGGGAGGGCATCACCGGGGAGCTGTTTTTT. The J gene is TRBJ2-2, the V gene TRBV11-3, with 7 bases lining up with TRBD2. Unmatched junction bases numbered 6, after V lost 4 bases and J lost 4 bases. CDR3 length: 15 residues. The V gene's germline CDR1 is SGHNT and CDR2 YENEEA.

This clone was recorded once. The chain combines TRBV5-6 with TRBJ1-2, with TRBD1 matching over 7 bases. Germline V gene data show CDR1 as SGHDT and CDR2 as YYEEEE. The CDR3 runs 14 residues. V lost 4 bases and J lost 4; bases outside the gene matches: 7. The CDR3 sequence is CASSTRTGLYGYTF. In DNA, the CDR3 is TGTGCCAGCAGCACAAGGACAGGCCTCTATGGCTACACCTTC.

The gene calls are TRBV14 and TRBJ1-2; TRBD1 might be the D (6 bases). V was clipped by 2 bases and J by 6 bases, with 16 bases between them. Germline V gene sequence: CDR1 SGHDN, CDR2 FVKESK. The CDR3 spans 15 residues. CDR3 DNA: TGTGCCAGCAGCCAATATTCAGGGGTCTTCGATGGCTACACCTTC. Translated, it gives CASSQYSGVFDGYTF.

The gene calls are TRBV24-1 and TRBJ2-7; tentative D call: TRBD2 (6 bases). Germline V gives CDR1 KGHDR, CDR2 SFDVKD. With 5 bases removed from V and 3 bases from J, the gap between germline ends came to 16 bases. The CDR3 extends over 15 amino acids. CDR3 bases: TGTGCCACCAGTGGAGTCAGCGGGTCGATCTACGAGCAGTACTTC. Translating it yields CATSGVSGSIYEQYF.

The rearrangement links TRBV9 to TRBJ1-2; the match to TRBD1 covers 7 bases. V shed 2 bases, J shed 5 bases, and the junction held 15 bases outside the gene matches. The CDR3 spans 17 residues. Germline V gene sequence: CDR1 SGDLS, CDR2 YYNGEE. As DNA, the CDR3 is TGTGCCAGCAGCGTCTCTTCCGGGACAGCACCGTTGTATGGCTACACCTTC. The encoded protein is CASSVSSGTAPLYGYTF.

J is TRBJ2-1 and V is TRBV6-2 or TRBV6-3, with TRBD2 matching over 15 bases. This CDR3 region has 16 residues. V dropped 6 bases and J dropped 7; count of bases not matched to a gene: 7. The V gene's germline CDR1 is MNHEY and CDR2 SVGEGT. The chain's CDR3 is CASSSPGLAGGNEQFF. In DNA, the CDR3 is TGTGCCAGCAGCTCGCCGGGACTAGCGGGAGGTAATGAGCAGTTCTTC.

The chain has TRBV19 and TRBJ1-2; TRBD1 is a possible D gene (5 bases). The germline V gene encodes CDR1 LNHDA and CDR2 SQIVND (reference sequence). Trimming shortened V by 6 bases and J by 6 bases, and 14 bases separated the two germline ends. The CDR3 is 13 residues long. The CDR3 protein is CASRDGQVDGYTF. CDR3 coding DNA: TGTGCCAGTAGGGACGGACAAGTGGATGGCTACACCTTC.

This clone was seen just once. The genes are TRBV28 and TRBJ2-1; TRBD2 agrees at 12 bases. With V trimmed by 5 bases and J by 4 bases, 6 bases remained unmatched. The CDR3 totals 16 residues. Germline lookup yields CDR1 MDHEN and CDR2 SYDVKM. The CDR3 bases are TGTGCCAGCAGTCGTCAAGGACTAGCGGGATACAATGAGCAGTTCTTC. Its protein product is CASSRQGLAGYNEQFF.

The rearrangement joins TRBV19 to TRBJ1-5; no clear D gene. From germline, CDR1 is LNHDA and CDR2 SQIVND (reference sequence). The V and J ends lost 3 bases and 1 base respectively, with 10 bases between them. The CDR3 contains 15 residues. This CDR3 is CASSIEGGSNQPQHF. In DNA, the CDR3 is TGTGCCAGTAGTATCGAAGGCGGGAGCAATCAGCCCCAGCATTTT. The entire variable domain, with the rest obtained from reference TRBV19 and TRBJ1-5, is as follows: DGGITQSPKYLFRKEGQNVTLSCEQNLNHDAMYWYRQDPGQGLRLIYYSQIVNDFQKGDIAEGYSVSREKKESFPLTVTSAQKNPTAFYLCASSIEGGSNQPQHFGDGTRLSIL.

V usage is TRBV9 and J usage is TRBJ2-7; 12 bases are shared with TRBD1. The junction had 6 bases not matched to a gene; V was cut back by 3 bases and J by 5 bases. Germline CDR1 and CDR2: SGDLS and YYNGEE. This CDR3 has 15 amino acids. In DNA form, the CDR3 reads TGTGCCAGCAGCGGAAGCGGGACAGGGGGCAACGAGCAGTACTTC. This gives the protein CASSGSGTGGNEQYF.

The V and J genes are TRBV19 and TRBJ1-1; perhaps TRBD1 as D (5 bases). This CDR3 has 13 amino acids. Germline-derived CDR1 and CDR2 are LNHDA and SQIVND (reference sequence). Deletions cut 8 bases from V and 4 bases from J, with 14 bases between. The CDR3 region is CASSFYGGTEAFF. The CDR3 bases are TGTGCCAGTTCTTTCTACGGGGGCACTGAAGCTTTCTTT.

V gene TRBV2 combines with J gene TRBJ1-6; D is uncertain. CDR3 length equals 13 residues. Germline CDR1 SNHLY, CDR2 FYNNEI. Trimming removed 7 bases at V and 8 bases at J, with 12 bases between. In nucleotides, the CDR3 is TGTGCCAGCACAGTGAGGGAGGATTCACCCCTCCACTTT. This translates into CASTVREDSPLHF.

The V and J genes are TRBV5-1 and TRBJ2-5; unclear D gene. CDR1 is SGHRS, CDR2 YFSETQ, per germline. The CDR3 length is 13 residues. V was shortened by 2 bases and J by 2 bases, with 7 bases between the two germline ends. CDR3 protein: CASSLIPQETQYF. The CDR3 DNA reads as TGCGCCAGCAGCTTAATCCCTCAAGAGACCCAGTACTTC. The whole variable domain, remainder taken from reference TRBV5-1 and TRBJ2-5, is KAGVTQTPRYLIKTRGQQVTLSCSPISGHRSVSWYQQTPGQGLQFLFEYFSETQRNKGNFPGRFSGRQFSNSRSEMNVSTLELGDSALYLCASSLIPQETQYFGPGTRLLVL.

V and J are TRBV14 and TRBJ1-5; tentative D call: TRBD1 (5 bases). The CDR3 is made up of 14 amino acids. Trimming shortened V by 1 base and J by 9 bases, and 13 bases separated the two germline ends. The germline gives CDR1 SGHDN, CDR2 FVKESK. CDR3 loop: CASSQAGPAGPQHF. In DNA form, the CDR3 reads TGTGCCAGCAGCCAAGCAGGGCCGGCCGGGCCCCAGCATTTT.

This rearrangement joins TRBV7-8 to TRBJ2-1; weak D call: TRBD2 (6 bases). CDR3 size: 15 residues. V was cut by 8 bases and J by 1 base, with 15 bases left in between. Per the germline V gene, CDR1 is SGHVS and CDR2 is FQNEAQ. DNA of the CDR3: TGTGCCAGCTTATACGGGAGCCCTTCCTACAATGAGCAGTTCTTC. Its protein product is CASLYGSPSYNEQFF.

The rearrangement joins TRBV30 to TRBJ1-5; 7 bases agree with TRBD1. The CDR3 spans 13 residues. Germline V gene sequence: CDR1 GTSNPN, CDR2 SVGIG (reference sequence). V lost 5 bases and J lost 0; bases outside the gene matches: 1. The DNA of the CDR3 is TGTGCCTGGGGACAGGATAGCAATCAGCCCCAGCATTTT. Protein product: CAWGQDSNQPQHF.